The clone carrying this TCR beta chain was observed at least ten times. Antigen specificity is unknown. The germline V and J ends were trimmed by 7 bases and 2 bases, with 14 bases remaining between them. CDR3 length: 14 amino acids. MiXCR was run by TCRdb on the reads, yielding one entry per CDR3 protein. The data hold more than 75,000 distinct CDR3 sequences, with around 3.5% observed a single time. The sample belongs to a study of T cell repertoires in cytomegalovirus infection. In the study overall: Public TCR beta signatures marked donors with CMV infection and the matching HLA. Broader study findings: Cumulative public TCR beta family frequency identified carriers of CMV plus the relevant HLA. HLA-C-restricted, CMV-specific TCR beta clonotypes were dominant ex vivo.

The chain uses TRBV12-3 or TRBV12-4 and TRBJ1-1; D is unclear. The receptor was derived from a human donor in good health (CMV status not recorded). Some clones in this sample may be carry-over from other donors' samples. Material for sequencing was PBMCs. The CDR3 sequence is CASTMRARNTEAFF. CDR3 nucleotide sequence: TGTGCCAGCACAATGAGGGCCCGAAACACTGAAGCTTTCTTT.